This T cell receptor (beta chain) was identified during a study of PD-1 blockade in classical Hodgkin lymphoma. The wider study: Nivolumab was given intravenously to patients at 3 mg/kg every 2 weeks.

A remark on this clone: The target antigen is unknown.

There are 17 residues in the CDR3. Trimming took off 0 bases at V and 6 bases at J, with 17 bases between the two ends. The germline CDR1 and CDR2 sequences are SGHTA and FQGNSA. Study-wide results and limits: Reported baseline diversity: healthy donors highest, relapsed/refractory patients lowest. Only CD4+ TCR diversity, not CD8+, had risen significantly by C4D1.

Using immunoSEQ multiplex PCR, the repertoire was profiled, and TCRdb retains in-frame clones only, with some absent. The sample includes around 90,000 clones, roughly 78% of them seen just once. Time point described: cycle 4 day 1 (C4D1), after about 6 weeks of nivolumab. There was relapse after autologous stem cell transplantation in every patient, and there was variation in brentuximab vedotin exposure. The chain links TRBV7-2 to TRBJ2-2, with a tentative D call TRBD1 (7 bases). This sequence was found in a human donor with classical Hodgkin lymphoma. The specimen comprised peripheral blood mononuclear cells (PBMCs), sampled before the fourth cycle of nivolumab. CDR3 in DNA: TGTGCCAGCAGCTTAGCCCACTCAGGGGGGTTCCCCGGGGAGCTGTTTTTT. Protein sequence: CASSLAHSGGFPGELFF.